The clone carrying this T cell receptor beta chain was recorded a few times. Its antigen remains unknown. Researchers used the Oncomine TCR Beta short-read assay to sequence DNA from cultured CD4+ T cells. Cultures of CD4+ T cells served as the source for extracting genomic DNA. TCRdb used MiXCR to reprocess the PCR reads, holding one entry per CDR3 protein. The sample has 15,000 or so distinct CDR3 sequences, approximately 46% seen once. V lost 5 bases to trimming and J lost 7 bases; unmatched junction nucleotides: 7. This CDR3 contains 14 residues. In germline, CDR1 is SGHNT, CDR2 YENEEA. The sample is drawn from a study of vaccination and CD4 T cells after COVID-19. Stated treatment: roughly ten-day PBMC culture with coronavirus spike peptide pools or control peptides (ViraFEST assay).

The chain combines TRBV11-3 with TRBJ1-1, with 10 positions matching TRBD1. The specimen was CD4+ T cells from blood, cultured in vitro. This TCR came from a human donor who had recovered from COVID-19. CDR3: CASSVRQGASEAFF. In nucleotides, the CDR3 is TGTGCCAGCAGCGTACGACAGGGGGCTAGTGAAGCTTTCTTT.